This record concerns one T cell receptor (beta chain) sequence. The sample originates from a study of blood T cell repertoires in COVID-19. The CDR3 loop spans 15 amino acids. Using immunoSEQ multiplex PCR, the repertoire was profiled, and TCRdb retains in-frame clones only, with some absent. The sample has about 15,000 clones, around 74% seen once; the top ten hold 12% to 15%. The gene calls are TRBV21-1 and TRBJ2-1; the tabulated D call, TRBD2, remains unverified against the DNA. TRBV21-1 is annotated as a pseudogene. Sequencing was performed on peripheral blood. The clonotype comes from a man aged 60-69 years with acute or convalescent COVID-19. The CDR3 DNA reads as TGTGCCAGCAGCAACGGGACTAGCGGGTACAATGAGCAGTTCTTC. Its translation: CASSNGTSGYNEQFF.